The 32 T cell receptor beta chains in this list originate from one sample, sequenced in a study of blood T cell repertoires in COVID-19. Sequenced by immunoSEQ multiplex PCR; TCRdb stores in-frame clones only, minus some. The top ten hold about 8.2% of the sample, which has fewer than 700,000 clones, roughly 89% seen once. Sequencing was done on a sample of peripheral blood. Every receptor here comes from a woman aged 45-59 years with COVID-19, enrolled during active disease.

The rearrangement joins TRBV13 to TRBJ2-3; 7 bases map to TRBD2. CDR1 and CDR2 (germline): PRHDT, FYEKMQ (reference sequence). This CDR3 region has 15 residues. V was pared by 2 bases and J by 2 bases, with 4 bases of the junction left unmatched. The CDR3 sequence: CASSLRGDPTDTQYF. The CDR3 DNA sequence: TGTGCCAGCAGCTTACGGGGGGACCCCACAGATACGCAGTATTTT.

The sample holds one count of this clone. The chain combines TRBV27 with TRBJ2-7; TRBD2 is a possible D gene (7 bases). The CDR3 extends over 19 amino acids. V was trimmed by 5 bases and J by 0 bases, leaving 26 bases between them. Germline CDR1 and CDR2: MNHEY and SMNVEV (reference sequence). CDR3 loop: CASSGGQWGGPYHSYEQYF. The DNA of the CDR3 is TGTGCCAGCAGTGGGGGCCAATGGGGGGGACCATACCACTCCTACGAGCAGTACTTC.

V is TRBV12-5 and J is TRBJ2-5, with D perhaps TRBD2 (6 bases). Trimming shortened V by 3 bases and J by 5 bases, and 10 bases separated the two germline ends. This CDR3 comprises 13 residues. The germline V gene has CDR1 LGHNT and CDR2 FRNRAP. CDR3 DNA sequence: TGTGCTAGTGGTTTTTCTAGCGCCGAGACCCAGTACTTC. Translating it yields CASGFSSAETQYF.

The count of this clone is one. The chain recombines TRBV30 with TRBJ1-6; D not resolved. V was pared by 3 bases and J by 7 bases, with 7 bases between. The CDR3 runs to 12 residues. Germline CDR1 reads GTSNPN; CDR2 reads SVGIG (reference sequence). CDR3 sequence: CAWRAGNSPLHF. As DNA, the CDR3 is TGTGCCTGGAGGGCGGGCAATTCACCCCTCCACTTT. The full variable domain, completed using reference TRBV30 and TRBJ1-6, is SQTIHQWPATLVQPVGSPLSLECTVEGTSNPNLYWYRQAAGRGLQLLFYSVGIGQISSEVPQNLSASRPQDRQFILSSKKLLLSDSGFYLCAWRAGNSPLHFGNGTRLTVT.

The chain has TRBV5-1 and TRBJ1-4, with TRBD1 matching over 9 bases. The germline CDR1 and CDR2 sequences are SGHRS and YFSETQ. Trimming cost V 5 bases and J 10 bases; bases outside gene matches: 6. The CDR3 runs to 13 residues. CDR3 DNA sequence: TGCGCCAGCAGACCAACAGGGGGCGGAAAACTGTTTTTT. The encoded protein is CASRPTGGGKLFF.

This rearrangement joins TRBV4-1 to TRBJ2-7, with 7 bases fitting TRBD2. Germline lookup yields CDR1 MGHRA and CDR2 YSYEKL. This CDR3 has 15 residues. V shed 1 base and J 3 bases; nucleotides not matched to a gene: 6. The DNA for the CDR3 is TGCGCCAGCAGCCAAGGGGAGGGGCCCAACTACGAGCAGTACTTC. This codes for CASSQGEGPNYEQYF.

The chain links TRBV7-2 to TRBJ2-7, with D perhaps matching TRBD1 (6 bases). The CDR3 consists of 13 residues. Germline values: CDR1 SGHTA, CDR2 FQGNSA. The ends were cut back, 7 bases at V and 7 bases at J, with 17 bases in the middle. The CDR3 loop is CASTQTGLREQYF. In nucleotides, the CDR3 is TGTGCCAGCACCCAGACAGGCCTTAGGGAGCAGTACTTC.

V is TRBV30 and J is TRBJ1-3, with unresolved D. CDR3 length equals 11 residues. Deletions cut 4 bases from V and 8 bases from J, with 9 bases between. In germline, CDR1 is GTSNPN, CDR2 SVGIG (reference sequence). Here the CDR3 reads CAWTRRDTIYF. In DNA, the CDR3 is TGTGCCTGGACTAGAAGAGACACCATATATTTT.

This sequence joins TRBV19 and TRBJ2-7; unclear D gene. From germline, CDR1 is LNHDA and CDR2 SQIVND (reference sequence). The V and J ends lost 8 bases and 1 base respectively, with 12 bases between them. The CDR3 has 13 residues. The CDR3 loop reads CASSSTPSYEQYF. The DNA for the CDR3 is TGTGCCAGTTCTTCAACACCTTCCTACGAGCAGTACTTC.

A single count supports this clone. The genes are TRBV5-8 and TRBJ2-7, with TRBD1 as a possible D gene (8 bases). The germline V and J ends were trimmed by 1 base and 5 bases, with 13 bases remaining between them. The length of the CDR3 is 14 residues. Germline values: CDR1 SGHTS, CDR2 YDEGEE. CDR3 coding DNA: TGTGCCAGCAGCTTGACAGGGGGGAGGGACGAGCAGTACTTC. Encoded protein: CASSLTGGRDEQYF.

The J gene is TRBJ2-3, the V gene TRBV29-1, with D possibly TRBD1 on 8 matching bases. Trimming removed 0 bases at V and 2 bases at J, with 21 bases between. The CDR3 extends over 18 amino acids. Germline lookup yields CDR1 SQVTM and CDR2 ANQGSEA. CDR3 nucleotides: TGCAGCGTTGAAGATCAGGGGGCGGGGGCCCTAATCACAGATACGCAGTATTTT. It is translated as CSVEDQGAGALITDTQYF.

The V call is TRBV30, the J call TRBJ2-1; 9 bases agree with TRBD2. Looked up from germline, CDR1 is GTSNPN and CDR2 is SVGIG (reference sequence). This CDR3 comprises 14 residues. J gave up 4 bases and V 2 bases, and 3 bases lay outside the gene matches. CDR3 in amino acids: CAWSTTSGYNEQFF. Here the CDR3 DNA reads TGTGCCTGGAGTACAACTAGCGGGTACAATGAGCAGTTCTTC.

This rearrangement joins TRBV10-1 to TRBJ1-1; D is possibly TRBD1 (6 bases). This CDR3 spans 12 amino acids. V lost 10 bases and J lost 11, with 20 bases in between. The germline V gene encodes CDR1 WNHNN and CDR2 SYGVQD (reference sequence). CDR3 DNA: TGCGCCACCTCTGACAGGAATGGACGGGCTTTCTTT. Translating it yields CATSDRNGRAFF.

In its sample, this clone was seen once. V usage is TRBV4-1 and J usage is TRBJ2-6; TRBD1 is a possible D gene (6 bases). With 2 bases removed from V and 4 bases from J, the gap between germline ends came to 18 bases. The CDR3 has 18 residues. Per the germline V gene, CDR1 is MGHRA and CDR2 is YSYEKL. In DNA form, the CDR3 reads TGCGCCAGCAGCCAAAGGGCCCAGGGGCGCACCGGGGCCAACGTCCTGACTTTC. It specifies CASSQRAQGRTGANVLTF.

This chain connects TRBV12-3 or TRBV12-4 to TRBJ1-2, with TRBD1 matching 7 bases. This CDR3 has 13 amino acids. V trimming: 5 bases; J trimming: 6 bases; junction bases outside the gene matches: 6. The CDR3, as DNA: TGTGCCAGCAGTATACAGGGGAACGATGGCTACACCTTC. Amino acids: CASSIQGNDGYTF.

The rearrangement joins TRBV3-1 (or the pseudogene TRBV3-2) to TRBJ1-1, with TRBD1 identical over 7 bases. Per the germline V gene, CDR1 is LGHDT and CDR2 is YNNKEL (reference sequence). V shed 7 bases and J 4 bases; nucleotides not matched to a gene: 6. The CDR3 totals 13 residues. The chain's CDR3 is CASNTGASTEAFF. In DNA, the CDR3 is TGTGCCAGCAATACAGGGGCGAGCACTGAAGCTTTCTTT.

The J gene is TRBJ1-2, the V gene TRBV6-5; TRBD1 might be the D (6 bases). Germline V gene sequence: CDR1 MNHEY, CDR2 SVGAGI. Trimming removed 4 bases from V and 6 bases from J, with 15 bases in between. The CDR3 is made up of 14 amino acids. The CDR3 DNA follows: TGTGCCAGCAGTTCGCCAGGGGAAGGCCATGGCTACACCTTC. It specifies CASSSPGEGHGYTF.

This chain joins TRBV6-1 and TRBJ2-7; perhaps TRBD1 as D (5 bases). Germline V gives CDR1 MNHNS, CDR2 SASEGT. V was clipped by 0 bases and J by 3 bases, with 12 bases between them. The CDR3 is 15 residues long. The CDR3 reads CASSEAWTIDYEQYF. The CDR3 bases are TGTGCCAGCAGTGAAGCATGGACAATAGACTACGAGCAGTACTTC.

CDR3 coding DNA: TGTGCCAGTAGTATCAGAGAATGGTCGGCAGGGGTGAACACTGAAGCTTTCTTT. Its protein product is CASSIREWSAGVNTEAFF. The rearrangement joins TRBV19 to TRBJ1-1; possible D gene TRBD1, 6 bases. The germline CDR1 and CDR2 sequences are LNHDA and SQIVND (reference sequence). The length of the CDR3 is 18 residues. The germline V and J ends were trimmed by 3 bases and 0 bases, with 20 bases remaining between them.

The chain uses TRBV27 and TRBJ2-2; the D gene is possibly TRBD2 (6 bases). The germline V and J ends were trimmed by 5 bases and 4 bases, with 14 bases remaining between them. The CDR3 spans 15 residues. Germline CDR1 reads MNHEY; CDR2 reads SMNVEV (reference sequence). In nucleotides, the CDR3 is TGTGCCAGCAGTCAATGGGAGGTTTTCACCGGGGAGCTGTTTTTT. It specifies CASSQWEVFTGELFF.

The chain carries TRBV5-1 and TRBJ1-1; D is ambiguous. CDR3 length: 14 residues. Trimming took off 0 bases at V and 2 bases at J, with 8 bases between the two ends. CDR1 is SGHRS and CDR2 is YFSETQ in the germline V gene. CDR3 protein: CASSLDARNTEAFF. CDR3 bases: TGCGCCAGCAGCTTGGACGCCAGAAACACTGAAGCTTTCTTT.

This chain links TRBV11-3 with TRBJ2-3; a possible D gene is TRBD2 (6 bases). V dropped 5 bases and J dropped 2 bases, with 11 bases sitting between them. CDR3 size: 14 residues. Looked up from germline, CDR1 is SGHNT and CDR2 is YENEEA. The CDR3 DNA reads TGTGCCAGCAGCCCCGGGAGAAACACAGATACGCAGTATTTT. It translates to CASSPGRNTDTQYF.

This chain connects TRBV3-1 (or the pseudogene TRBV3-2) to TRBJ1-2; 7 bases match TRBD1. Per the germline V gene, CDR1 is LGHDT and CDR2 is YNNKEL (reference sequence). The CDR3 runs 13 residues. With 5 bases clipped from V and 8 bases from J, the junction kept 8 bases outside the gene matches. CDR3 in DNA: TGTGCCAGCAGCACAAACAGGGGTGGAGGCTACACCTTC. Its translation: CASSTNRGGGYTF.

The rearrangement joins TRBV10-1 to TRBJ1-6; 7 positions match TRBD1. Germline lookup yields CDR1 WNHNN and CDR2 SYGVQD (reference sequence). V gave up 4 bases and J gave up 8 bases; unmatched junction bases: 2. The CDR3 covers 13 residues. The CDR3: CASSVTGDSPLHF. The CDR3, as DNA: TGCGCCAGCAGTGTCACAGGGGATTCACCCCTCCACTTT.

This clone was seen a single time. The chain has TRBV7-9 and TRBJ2-6; D is perhaps TRBD1 (6 bases). CDR3 length: 15 amino acids. Germline V gene data show CDR1 as SEHNR and CDR2 as FQNEAQ (reference sequence). Trimming left V 11 bases short and J 3 bases short, with 17 bases between. The CDR3 DNA sequence: TGTGCCCTTGCAGGGGCGGCGAGTGGGGCCAACGTCCTGACTTTC. This sequence encodes CALAGAASGANVLTF.

This clone was recorded only once. The rearrangement uses TRBV6-5 and TRBJ1-2; perhaps TRBD1 as D (6 bases). The CDR3 runs to 15 residues. Trimming stripped 7 bases from V and 0 bases from J, with 15 bases between. The germline CDR1 and CDR2 sequences are MNHEY and SVGAGI. CDR3 DNA sequence: TGTGCCAGCAATACGGACAGATCATCTAACTATGGCTACACCTTC. Residues: CASNTDRSSNYGYTF.

The chain has TRBV21-1 and TRBJ1-5; TRBD1, as called in the table, went unchecked against the DNA. TRBV21-1 is classified as a pseudogene. This CDR3 is 15 amino acids long. CDR3 coding DNA: TGTGCCAGCAGACCTCAGGGGGCGCAGGATCAGCCCCAGCATTTT. Translating gives CASRPQGAQDQPQHF.

The rearrangement uses TRBV9 and TRBJ2-2, with D unclear. V lost 1 base to trimming and J lost 1 base, with 5 bases between them. The CDR3 totals 14 residues. Germline loops: CDR1 SGDLS, CDR2 YYNGEE. This CDR3 is CASSVSGNTGELFF. The CDR3 region has the DNA TGTGCCAGCAGCGTATCAGGGAACACCGGGGAGCTGTTTTTT.

The CDR3 bases are TGTGCCAGCAGCAAAGTACAGAAGAGGGGGGGGAATGGCTACACCTTC. Translated: CASSKVQKRGGNGYTF. The chain combines TRBV21-1 with TRBJ1-2. TRBV21-1 corresponds to a pseudogene. The CDR3 is 16 amino acids.

A few counts support this clone. The chain is built from TRBV2 and TRBJ1-2, with 8 bases matching TRBD1. The CDR3 is made up of 13 amino acids. The J segment lost 2 bases and the V segment lost 8 bases, leaving 4 bases of the junction unmatched. Per the germline V gene, CDR1 is SNHLY and CDR2 is FYNNEI. The CDR3 nucleotides read TGTGCCAGCTCAAGGGACAGGAACTATGGCTACACCTTC. Encoded protein: CASSRDRNYGYTF. Combining the CDR3 with reference TRBV2 and TRBJ1-2 gives the whole variable domain EPEVTQTPSHQVTQMGQEVILRCVPISNHLYFYWYRQILGQKVEFLVSFYNNEISEKSEIFDDQFSVERPDGSNFTLKIRSTKLEDSAMYFCASSRDRNYGYTFGSGTRLTVV.

The rearrangement joins TRBV4-1 to TRBJ2-1; 12 positions match TRBD2. Germline loops: CDR1 MGHRA, CDR2 YSYEKL. V lost 2 bases to trimming and J lost 7 bases; unmatched junction nucleotides: 18. The CDR3 is 20 amino acids. The CDR3 loop is CASSQPGWEPSGGAGNEQFF. The CDR3 DNA sequence: TGCGCCAGCAGCCAACCGGGTTGGGAGCCTAGCGGGGGGGCCGGGAATGAGCAGTTCTTC.

This clone turned up a few times. The genes are TRBV5-1 and TRBJ2-3; 15 bases line up with TRBD2. The CDR3 length is 18 residues. CDR1 SGHRS and CDR2 YFSETQ come from the germline V gene. The V and J ends lost 6 bases and 4 bases, in that order; junction bases with no gene match: 12. CDR3 amino acids: CASTQRGLAGGWSDTQYF. The CDR3 DNA sequence: TGCGCCAGCACCCAAAGGGGACTAGCGGGGGGATGGTCAGATACGCAGTATTTT. The full variable domain, rest sourced from reference TRBV5-1 and TRBJ2-3, is KAGVTQTPRYLIKTRGQQVTLSCSPISGHRSVSWYQQTPGQGLQFLFEYFSETQRNKGNFPGRFSGRQFSNSRSEMNVSTLELGDSALYLCASTQRGLAGGWSDTQYFGPGTRLTVL.